One sample yielded the 12 T cell receptor beta chains listed below, sequenced in a study of control samples from healthy donors and cancer patients. Using immunoSEQ multiplex PCR, the repertoire was profiled, and TCRdb retains in-frame clones only, with some absent. The sample has 70,000 or so clones; 84% are singletons. Sequenced input: blood. The source of these receptors is a man aged 50 or older in good health.

The genes are TRBV5-1 and TRBJ2-3, with no clear D. The germline V gene encodes CDR1 SGHRS and CDR2 YFSETQ. This CDR3 is built from 14 residues. V lost 0 bases, J lost 4 bases, and 9 bases lay in between. This chain's CDR3 is CASSLGVGPDTQYF. The CDR3, as DNA: TGCGCCAGCAGCTTGGGCGTAGGCCCAGATACGCAGTATTTT.

The chain employs TRBV11-1 and TRBJ1-1; 7 bases are a match to TRBD1. Looked up from germline, CDR1 is SGHAT and CDR2 is FQDESV (reference sequence). This CDR3 is 16 amino acids long. The V and J ends lost 2 bases and 0 bases, in that order; junction bases with no gene match: 6. CDR3 sequence: CASSLYSDRVNTEAFF. CDR3 nucleotide sequence: TGTGCCAGCAGCTTATACTCCGACAGGGTGAACACTGAAGCTTTCTTT. The full variable domain, with the rest looked up from reference TRBV11-1 and TRBJ1-1, is EAEVAQSPRYKITEKSQAVAFWCDPISGHATLYWYRQILGQGPELLVQFQDESVVDDSQLPKDRFSAERLKGVDSTLKIQPAELGDSAMYLCASSLYSDRVNTEAFFGQGTRLTVV.

The chain employs TRBV5-1 and TRBJ2-5; perhaps TRBD1 as D (5 bases). CDR3 length equals 12 residues. Per the germline V gene, CDR1 is SGHRS and CDR2 is YFSETQ. V lost 6 bases to trimming and J lost 5 bases, with 11 bases between them. The DNA of the CDR3 is TGCGCCAGCACACGAGCAGGGGAGACCCAGTACTTC. It encodes CASTRAGETQYF.

This chain connects TRBV4-1 to TRBJ1-4; no definite D call. The V end lost 6 bases, the J end lost 7 bases, and 15 bases lay between the germline ends. This CDR3 has 14 residues. Looked up from germline, CDR1 is MGHRA and CDR2 is YSYEKL. CDR3 region: CASRQTLSFEKLFF. The CDR3 DNA is TGCGCCAGCAGACAGACACTAAGTTTTGAAAAACTGTTTTTT.

The V call is TRBV21-1, the J call TRBJ2-6; TRBD1 reflects the table's D call only, with no check against the DNA. TRBV21-1 is tagged as a pseudogene. The CDR3 loop spans 17 amino acids. CDR3 nucleotides: TGTGCCAGCAGCACCCTACAGGGGGCGAGAGGGGCCAACGTCCTGACTTTC. It is translated as CASSTLQGARGANVLTF.

The gene calls are TRBV11-2 and TRBJ1-2; no reliable D call. CDR1 is SGHAT, CDR2 FQNNGV, per germline. Trimming cost V 0 bases and J 0 bases, with 8 bases left between them. The CDR3 extends over 15 amino acids. The DNA for the CDR3 is TGTGCCAGCAGCTTAGATCAGGCATCTAACTATGGCTACACCTTC. It is translated as CASSLDQASNYGYTF.

This clone was counted between two and nine times. The chain couples TRBV9 to TRBJ1-3, with a tentative D call TRBD1 (5 bases). Trimming removed 4 bases at V and 8 bases at J, with 10 bases between. CDR3 length: 12 amino acids. Germline CDR1 is SGDLS and CDR2 is YYNGEE. CDR3 amino acids: CASSTGTDTIYF. The CDR3 DNA follows: TGTGCCAGCAGCACCGGGACGGACACCATATATTTT.

J is TRBJ2-5 and V is TRBV7-8; D unresolved. Germline-derived CDR1 and CDR2 are SGHVS and FQNEAQ. The V gene lost 9 bases and the J gene lost 0 bases, with 11 bases spanning the gap. This CDR3 has 13 residues. The CDR3 DNA reads as TGTGCCAGTGTAGCCCTCTACCAAGAGACCCAGTACTTC. Its translation: CASVALYQETQYF.

V and J are TRBV19 and TRBJ1-1, with 12 bases matching TRBD1. The CDR3 runs 16 residues. CDR1 is LNHDA and CDR2 is SQIVND in the germline V gene (reference sequence). J gave up 0 bases and V 7 bases, and 6 bases lay outside the gene matches. The CDR3 protein is CASTLRDRGLNTEAFF. DNA of the CDR3: TGTGCCAGTACCCTCCGGGACAGGGGGCTGAACACTGAAGCTTTCTTT.

V usage is TRBV5-4 and J usage is TRBJ2-7; D unclear. The CDR3 is 11 residues long. The germline CDR1 and CDR2 sequences are SGHNT and YYREEE (reference sequence). Trimming pared 4 bases from V and 3 bases from J, leaving 5 bases between. The CDR3 DNA is TGTGCCAGCAGCGGGGACTACGAGCAGTACTTC. It translates to CASSGDYEQYF.

The chain uses TRBV24-1 and TRBJ2-3, with 9 bases identical to TRBD2. The V and J ends lost 8 bases and 4 bases, in that order; junction bases with no gene match: 6. CDR3 length equals 14 residues. Germline CDR1 is KGHDR and CDR2 is SFDVKD. The CDR3 DNA reads TGTGCCACCAATGAAGCGGGGGGCCCAGATACGCAGTATTTT. Protein: CATNEAGGPDTQYF.

The chain joins TRBV19 to TRBJ2-7, with D possibly being TRBD1 or TRBD2 (5 bases each). V was shortened by 0 bases and J by 5 bases, with 20 bases between the two germline ends. The CDR3 is 17 amino acids. Germline-derived CDR1 and CDR2 are LNHDA and SQIVND (reference sequence). DNA of the CDR3: TGTGCCAGTAGTATAGAGGTTCCGGGGCAGGGAAGGGACGAGCAGTACTTC. This codes for CASSIEVPGQGRDEQYF.